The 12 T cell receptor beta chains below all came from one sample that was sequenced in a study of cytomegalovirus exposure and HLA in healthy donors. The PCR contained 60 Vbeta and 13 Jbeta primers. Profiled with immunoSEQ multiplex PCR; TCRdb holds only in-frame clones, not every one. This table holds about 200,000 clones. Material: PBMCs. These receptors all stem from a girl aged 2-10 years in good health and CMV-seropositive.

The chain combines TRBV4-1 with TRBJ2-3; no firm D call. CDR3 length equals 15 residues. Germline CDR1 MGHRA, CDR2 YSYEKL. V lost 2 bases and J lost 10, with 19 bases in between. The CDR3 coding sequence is TGCGCCAGCAGCCAAAGCAGCGACCCCACCAACGCGCAGTATTTT. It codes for CASSQSSDPTNAQYF.

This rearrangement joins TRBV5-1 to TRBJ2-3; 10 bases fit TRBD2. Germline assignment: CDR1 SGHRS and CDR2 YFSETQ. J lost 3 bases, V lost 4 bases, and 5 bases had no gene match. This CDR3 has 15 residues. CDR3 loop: CASSRLAGATDTQYF. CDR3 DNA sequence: TGCGCCAGCAGCCGACTAGCGGGTGCGACAGATACGCAGTATTTT.

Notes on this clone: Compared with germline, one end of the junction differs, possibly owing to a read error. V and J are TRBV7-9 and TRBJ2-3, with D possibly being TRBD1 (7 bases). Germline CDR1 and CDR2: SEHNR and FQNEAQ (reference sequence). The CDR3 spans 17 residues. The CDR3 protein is CASSPLGGTDITHTQYF. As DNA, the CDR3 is TGTGCCAGCAGCCCCTTGGGCGGGACAGATATCACACATACGCAGTATTTT.

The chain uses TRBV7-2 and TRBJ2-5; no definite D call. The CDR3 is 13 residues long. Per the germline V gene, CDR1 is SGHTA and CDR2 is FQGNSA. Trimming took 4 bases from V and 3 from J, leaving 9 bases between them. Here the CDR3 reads CASSSDFEETQYF. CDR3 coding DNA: TGTGCCAGCAGCTCAGACTTCGAAGAGACCCAGTACTTC.

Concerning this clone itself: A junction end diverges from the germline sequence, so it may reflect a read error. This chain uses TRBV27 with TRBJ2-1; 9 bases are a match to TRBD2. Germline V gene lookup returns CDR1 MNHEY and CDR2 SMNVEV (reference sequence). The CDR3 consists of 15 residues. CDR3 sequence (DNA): TGTGCCACCAGTCTTATAGCGGGGGCTCAGGACGAGCAGTTCTTC. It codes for CATSLIAGAQDEQFF.

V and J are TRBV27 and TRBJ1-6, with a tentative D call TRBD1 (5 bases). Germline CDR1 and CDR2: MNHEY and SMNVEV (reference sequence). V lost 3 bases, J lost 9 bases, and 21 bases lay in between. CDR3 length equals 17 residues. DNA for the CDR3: TGTGCCAGCAGTTTTGTCCCACCTCAGGGAAGAGGTTCACCCCTCCACTTT. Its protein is CASSFVPPQGRGSPLHF.

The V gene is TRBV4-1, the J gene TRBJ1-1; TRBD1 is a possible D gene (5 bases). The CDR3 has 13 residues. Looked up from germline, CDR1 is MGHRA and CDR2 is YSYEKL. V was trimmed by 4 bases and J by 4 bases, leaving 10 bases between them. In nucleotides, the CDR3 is TGCGCCAGCAGCCTGGGGGAGGCCACTGAAGCTTTCTTT. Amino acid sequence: CASSLGEATEAFF.

CDR3 sequence: CASSTGTSGHNEQFF. The DNA of the CDR3 is TGTGCCAGTAGTACGGGGACTAGCGGCCACAATGAGCAGTTCTTC. The chain is built from TRBV19 and TRBJ2-1; TRBD2 matches at 11 bases. V dropped 4 bases and J dropped 5; count of bases not matched to a gene: 4. From germline, CDR1 is LNHDA and CDR2 SQIVND (reference sequence). This CDR3 is built from 15 residues.

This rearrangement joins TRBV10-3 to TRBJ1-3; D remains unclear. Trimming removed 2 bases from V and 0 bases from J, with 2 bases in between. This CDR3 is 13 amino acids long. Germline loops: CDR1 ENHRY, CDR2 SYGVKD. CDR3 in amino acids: CAISERSGNTIYF. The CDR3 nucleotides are TGTGCCATCAGTGAGCGCTCTGGAAACACCATATATTTT.

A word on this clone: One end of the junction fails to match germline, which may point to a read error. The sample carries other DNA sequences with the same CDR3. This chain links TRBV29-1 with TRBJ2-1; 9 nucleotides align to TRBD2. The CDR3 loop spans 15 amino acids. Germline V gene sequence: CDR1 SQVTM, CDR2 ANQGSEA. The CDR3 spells CSAQRAGGVYNEQFF. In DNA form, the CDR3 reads TGCAGCGCCCAACGGGCGGGAGGGGTCTACAATGAACAGTTCTTC.

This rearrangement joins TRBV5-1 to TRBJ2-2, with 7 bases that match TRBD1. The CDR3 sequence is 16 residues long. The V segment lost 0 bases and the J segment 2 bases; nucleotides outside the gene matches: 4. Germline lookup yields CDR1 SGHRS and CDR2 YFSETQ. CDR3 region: CASSLEGQPNTGELFF. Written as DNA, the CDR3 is TGCGCCAGCAGCTTGGAGGGACAGCCTAACACCGGGGAGCTGTTTTTT.

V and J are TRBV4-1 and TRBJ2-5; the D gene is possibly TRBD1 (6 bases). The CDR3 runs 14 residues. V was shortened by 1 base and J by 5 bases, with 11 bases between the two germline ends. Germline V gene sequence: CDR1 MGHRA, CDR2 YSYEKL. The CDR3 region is CASSQGAGEETQYF. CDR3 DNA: TGCGCCAGCAGCCAAGGGGCAGGGGAGGAGACCCAGTACTTC.